The clone carrying this T cell receptor (beta chain) showed up just a few times. The antigen is undetermined. The data originate from a study of vaccination and CD4 T cells after COVID-19. Background on the study: Investigators took post-vaccine samples a median roughly 70 days after dose two, within a range of 14 to 241.

Treatment indicated: roughly 10-day PBMC culture with coronavirus spike peptide pools or control peptides (ViraFEST assay). Cultures of PBMCs, around 2 million per well, were set up with 7.5 to 10 IU/ml IL-2 and around 9.9 ug/ml peptide pools. The Oncomine TCR Beta short-read assay was applied to DNA of cultured CD4+ T cells. TCRdb re-analysed the PCR reads in MiXCR, keeping a single row per CDR3 protein. Found here are 15,000 or so distinct CDR3 sequences, approximately 50% of them singletons; the top ten hold about 4.5%. Study-wide results and caveats: Convalescent patients gained a median approximately 88% of their reactive clones only post-vaccination.

The sample in question was CD4+ T cells from blood, cultured in vitro, obtained before SARS-CoV-2 vaccination. This TCR came from a human donor who had recovered from COVID-19.

The CDR3 bases are TGTGCCAGTAGTCCAAGGACGGCTATGAACACTGAAGCTTTCTTT. Translation: CASSPRTAMNTEAFF. This sequence joins TRBV19 and TRBJ1-1; the D is unclear. CDR1 and CDR2 from the germline V gene are LNHDA and SQIVND (reference sequence). Trimming left V 5 bases short and J 0 bases short, with 13 bases between. The CDR3 has 15 amino acids. Full variable domain (outside the CDR3, taken from reference TRBV19 and TRBJ1-1): DGGITQSPKYLFRKEGQNVTLSCEQNLNHDAMYWYRQDPGQGLRLIYYSQIVNDFQKGDIAEGYSVSREKKESFPLTVTSAQKNPTAFYLCASSPRTAMNTEAFFGQGTRLTVV.